These T cell receptor beta chains were read from a single sample in a study of CD8 T cells in ankylosing spondylitis. TCRdb used MiXCR to reprocess the 5' RACE reads, holding one entry per CDR3 protein. The data hold 700,000 to 850,000 distinct CDR3 sequences, with 12% observed a single time. Sequencing was done on a sample of blood, either unsorted or a sorted T cell fraction (not recorded which). The receptors originated from a male donor with ankylosing spondylitis. CDR3s leave out the opening cysteine and the closing phenylalanine or tryptophan. D genes are given only for firm matches.

v_call	j_call	d_call	cdr3_aa
TRBV20-1	TRBJ1-6	NA	SADRQVGDNSPLH
TRBV4-2	TRBJ1-3	NA	ASSQDRYSSRSSGNTIY
TRBV6-1	TRBJ1-1	TRBD1	ASTRTGVLVTEAF
TRBV5-1	TRBJ2-3	NA	ASRDGRESGTQY
TRBV4-1	TRBJ2-7	NA	ASSQDIAGGAYEQY
TRBV20-1	TRBJ2-5	NA	SASGTEETQY
TRBV7-2	TRBJ2-5	NA	ASSPYRKETQY
TRBV5-1	TRBJ2-1	TRBD2	ASSGGGLPNEQF
TRBV20-1	TRBJ2-1	NA	SASTGANYNEQF
TRBV10-3	TRBJ1-5	NA	AISESIINQPQH
TRBV4-1	TRBJ2-7	NA	ASSQDPQPFYEQY
TRBV20-1	TRBJ2-7	NA	SAARPRDEQY
TRBV12-3/TRBV12-4	TRBJ2-3	TRBD2	ASSFRLAEPTDTQY
TRBV5-1	TRBJ2-6	NA	ASSFNPGANVLT
TRBV18	TRBJ2-2	NA	ASRQFANTGELF
TRBV28	TRBJ2-1	TRBD2	ASSPSGSGAYNEQF
TRBV3-1	TRBJ2-7	NA	ASSQDYRLLYEQY
TRBV11-3	TRBJ2-7	NA	ASSLNRREQY
TRBV4-3	TRBJ1-5	NA	ASSQEGLMGDQPQH
TRBV7-3	TRBJ2-5	NA	ASSLLGKGQETQY
TRBV7-2	TRBJ2-1	TRBD2	ASTPGGGLHNEQF
TRBV20-1	TRBJ1-4	NA	SASPGDGTNEKLF
TRBV10-3	TRBJ2-3	NA	AISEIRTPRDTQY
TRBV5-1	TRBJ2-7	TRBD1	ASSLRRQGATYEQY
TRBV20-1	TRBJ1-4	NA	SASRQPVNENLF